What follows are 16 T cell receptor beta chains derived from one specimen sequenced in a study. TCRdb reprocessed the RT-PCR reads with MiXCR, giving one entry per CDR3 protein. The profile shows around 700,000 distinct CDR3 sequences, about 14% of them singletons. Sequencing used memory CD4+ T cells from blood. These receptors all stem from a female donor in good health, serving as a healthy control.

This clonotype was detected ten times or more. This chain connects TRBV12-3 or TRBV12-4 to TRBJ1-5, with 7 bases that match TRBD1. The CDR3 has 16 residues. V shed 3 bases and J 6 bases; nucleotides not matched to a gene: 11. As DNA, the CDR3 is TGTGCCAGCAGTTTGGGCTCTAACAGGGGAACTCAGCCCCAGCATTTT. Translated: CASSLGSNRGTQPQHF.

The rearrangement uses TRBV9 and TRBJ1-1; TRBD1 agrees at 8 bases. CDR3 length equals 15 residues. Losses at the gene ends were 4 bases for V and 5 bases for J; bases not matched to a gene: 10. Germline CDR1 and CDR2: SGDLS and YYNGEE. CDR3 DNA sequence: TGTGCCAGCAGCCGCCAAGGGACAGGAGGGACTGAAGCTTTCTTT. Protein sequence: CASSRQGTGGTEAFF.

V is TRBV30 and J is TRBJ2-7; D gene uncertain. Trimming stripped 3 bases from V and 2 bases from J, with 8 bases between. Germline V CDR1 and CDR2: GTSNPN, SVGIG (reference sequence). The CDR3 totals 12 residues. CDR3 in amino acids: CAWSVDTYEQYF. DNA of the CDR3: TGTGCCTGGAGCGTTGACACCTACGAGCAGTACTTC.

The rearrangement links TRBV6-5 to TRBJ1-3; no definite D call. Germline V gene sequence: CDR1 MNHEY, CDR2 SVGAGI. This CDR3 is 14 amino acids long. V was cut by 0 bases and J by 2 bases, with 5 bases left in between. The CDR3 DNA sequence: TGTGCCAGCAGTTACTCAACAACTGGAAACACCATATATTTT. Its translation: CASSYSTTGNTIYF.

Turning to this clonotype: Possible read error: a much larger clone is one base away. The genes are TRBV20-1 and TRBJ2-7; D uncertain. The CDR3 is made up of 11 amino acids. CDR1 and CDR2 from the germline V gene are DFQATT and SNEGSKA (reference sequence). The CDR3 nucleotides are TGCAGTGCCAACAACCACTACAAGCAGTACTTC. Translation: CSANNHYKQYF.

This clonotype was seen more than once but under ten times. The CDR3 protein is CASSLAPTGANSPLHF. For the CDR3, the DNA is TGTGCCAGCAGCTTGGCCCCGACAGGGGCCAATTCACCCCTCCACTTT. The J gene is TRBJ1-6, the V gene TRBV5-5, with TRBD1 matching over 8 bases. The V segment lost 0 bases and the J segment 7 bases; nucleotides outside the gene matches: 6. From germline, CDR1 is SGHKS and CDR2 YYEKEE (reference sequence). This CDR3 spans 16 amino acids. The full variable domain, completed using reference TRBV5-5 and TRBJ1-6, is DAGVTQSPTHLIKTRGQQVTLRCSPISGHKSVSWYQQVLGQGPQFIFQYYEKEERGRGNFPDRFSARQFPNYSSELNVNALLLGDSALYLCASSLAPTGANSPLHFGNGTRLTVT.

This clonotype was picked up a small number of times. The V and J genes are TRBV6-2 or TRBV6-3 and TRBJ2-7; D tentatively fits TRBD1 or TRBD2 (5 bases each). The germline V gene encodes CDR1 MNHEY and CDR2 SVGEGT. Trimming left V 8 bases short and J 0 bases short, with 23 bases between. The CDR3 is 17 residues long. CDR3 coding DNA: TGTGCCAGCGGATCCATGGTGGCTAGGGACCCCTCCTACGAGCAGTACTTC. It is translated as CASGSMVARDPSYEQYF.

CDR3: CASSRSGSGTDTQYF. CDR3 DNA: TGTGCCAGCAGTAGGAGCGGGAGCGGGACAGATACGCAGTATTTT. This chain joins TRBV6-4 and TRBJ2-3; TRBD2 agrees at 8 bases. The V gene end was trimmed by 5 bases and the J gene end by 3 bases; junction bases not matched to a gene: 7. Per germline, CDR1 MRHNA and CDR2 SNTAGT. CDR3 length equals 15 residues.

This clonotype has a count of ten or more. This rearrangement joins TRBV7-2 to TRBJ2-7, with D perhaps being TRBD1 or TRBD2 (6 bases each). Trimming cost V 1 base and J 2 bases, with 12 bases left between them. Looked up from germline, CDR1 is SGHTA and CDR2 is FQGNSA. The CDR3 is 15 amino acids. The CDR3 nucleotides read TGTGCCAGCAGCTTAGGGGGGGCTAGCCCCTACGAGCAGTACTTC. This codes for CASSLGGASPYEQYF.

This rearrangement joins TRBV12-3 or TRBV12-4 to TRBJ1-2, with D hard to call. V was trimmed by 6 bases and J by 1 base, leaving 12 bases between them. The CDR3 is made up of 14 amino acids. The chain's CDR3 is CASRIAGVNYGYTF. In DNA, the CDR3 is TGTGCCAGCAGGATCGCCGGGGTTAACTATGGCTACACCTTC.

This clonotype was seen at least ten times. In DNA, the CDR3 is TGTGCCAGCAGTGACCTGACAGGGCCCAACTATGGCTACACCTTC. It translates to CASSDLTGPNYGYTF. V usage is TRBV6-1 and J usage is TRBJ1-2; TRBD1 aligns across 7 bases. J lost 2 bases, V lost 3 bases, and 6 bases had no gene match. The CDR3 consists of 15 residues. The germline gives CDR1 MNHNS, CDR2 SASEGT.

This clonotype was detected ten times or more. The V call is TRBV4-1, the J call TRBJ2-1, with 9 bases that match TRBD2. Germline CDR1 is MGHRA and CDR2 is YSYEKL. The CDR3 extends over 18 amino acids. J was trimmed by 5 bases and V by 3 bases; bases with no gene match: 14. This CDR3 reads CASSQDPSLAGRNNEQFF. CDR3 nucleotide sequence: TGCGCCAGCAGCCAGGACCCATCACTAGCGGGTAGGAACAATGAGCAGTTCTTC.

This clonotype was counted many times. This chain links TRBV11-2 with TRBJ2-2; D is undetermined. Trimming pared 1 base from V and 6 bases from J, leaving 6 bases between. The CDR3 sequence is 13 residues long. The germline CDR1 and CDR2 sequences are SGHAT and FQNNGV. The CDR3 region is CASSLGFAGELFF. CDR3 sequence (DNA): TGTGCCAGCAGCTTAGGGTTTGCCGGGGAGCTGTTTTTT.

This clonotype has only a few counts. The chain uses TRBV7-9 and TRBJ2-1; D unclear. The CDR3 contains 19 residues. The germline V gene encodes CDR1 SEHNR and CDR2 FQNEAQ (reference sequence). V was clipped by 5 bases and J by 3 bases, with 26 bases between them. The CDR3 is CASSRRPVGFLRNYNEQFF. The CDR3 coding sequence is TGTGCCAGCAGCCGGAGACCGGTGGGGTTCTTAAGGAACTACAATGAGCAGTTCTTC.

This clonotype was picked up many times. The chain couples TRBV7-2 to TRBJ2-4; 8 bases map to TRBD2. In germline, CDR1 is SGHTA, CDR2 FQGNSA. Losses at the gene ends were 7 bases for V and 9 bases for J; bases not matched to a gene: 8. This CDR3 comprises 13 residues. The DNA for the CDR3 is TGTGCCAGCACCCATAGCGGGAAGGGCATTCAGTACTTC. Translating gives CASTHSGKGIQYF.

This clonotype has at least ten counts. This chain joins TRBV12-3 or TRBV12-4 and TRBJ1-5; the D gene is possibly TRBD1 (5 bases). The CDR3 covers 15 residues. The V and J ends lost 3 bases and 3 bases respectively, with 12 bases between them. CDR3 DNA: TGTGCCAGCAGTTTGGTTTCGGGGCCCAATCAGCCCCAGCATTTT. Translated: CASSLVSGPNQPQHF.